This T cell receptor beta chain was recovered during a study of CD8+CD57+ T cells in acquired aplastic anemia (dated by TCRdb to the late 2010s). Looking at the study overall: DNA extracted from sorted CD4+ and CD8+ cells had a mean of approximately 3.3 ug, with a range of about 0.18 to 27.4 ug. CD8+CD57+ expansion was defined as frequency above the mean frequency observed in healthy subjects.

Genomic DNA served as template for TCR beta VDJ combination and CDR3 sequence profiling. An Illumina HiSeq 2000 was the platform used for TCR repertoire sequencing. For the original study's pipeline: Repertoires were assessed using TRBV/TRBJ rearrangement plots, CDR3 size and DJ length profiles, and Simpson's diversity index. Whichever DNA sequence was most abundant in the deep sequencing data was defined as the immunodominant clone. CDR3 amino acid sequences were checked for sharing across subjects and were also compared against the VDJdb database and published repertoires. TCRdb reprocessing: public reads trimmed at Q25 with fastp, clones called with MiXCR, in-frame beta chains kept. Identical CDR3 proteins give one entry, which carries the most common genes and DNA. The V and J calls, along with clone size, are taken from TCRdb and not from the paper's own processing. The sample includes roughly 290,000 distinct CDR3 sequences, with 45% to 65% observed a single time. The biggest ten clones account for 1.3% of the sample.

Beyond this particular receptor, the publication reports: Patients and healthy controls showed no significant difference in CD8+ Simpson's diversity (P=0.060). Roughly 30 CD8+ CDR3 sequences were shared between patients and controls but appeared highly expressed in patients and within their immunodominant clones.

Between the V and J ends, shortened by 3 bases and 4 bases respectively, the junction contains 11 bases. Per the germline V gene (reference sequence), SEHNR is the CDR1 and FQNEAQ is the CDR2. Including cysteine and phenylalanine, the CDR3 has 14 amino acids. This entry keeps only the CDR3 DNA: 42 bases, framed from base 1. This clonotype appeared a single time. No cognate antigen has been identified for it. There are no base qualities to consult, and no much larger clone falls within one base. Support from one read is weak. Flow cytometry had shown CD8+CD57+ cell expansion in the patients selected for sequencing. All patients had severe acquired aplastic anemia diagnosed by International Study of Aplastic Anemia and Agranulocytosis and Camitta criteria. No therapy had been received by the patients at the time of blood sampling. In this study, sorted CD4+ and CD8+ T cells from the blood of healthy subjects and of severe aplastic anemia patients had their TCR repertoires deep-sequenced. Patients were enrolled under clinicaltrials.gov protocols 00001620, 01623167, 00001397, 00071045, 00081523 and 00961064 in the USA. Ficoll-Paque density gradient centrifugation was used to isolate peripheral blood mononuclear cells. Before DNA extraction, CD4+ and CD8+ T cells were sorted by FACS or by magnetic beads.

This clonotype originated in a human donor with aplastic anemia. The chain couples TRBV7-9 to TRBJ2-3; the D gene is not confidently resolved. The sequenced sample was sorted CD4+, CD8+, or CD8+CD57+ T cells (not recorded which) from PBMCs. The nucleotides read TGTGCCAGCAGCTTGATCGCTTCCCCAGATACGCAGTATTTT. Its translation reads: CASSLIASPDTQYF.